These 17 T cell receptor beta chains were sequenced from one sample in a study of T cells in women clearing cervical HPV infection. Method: immunoSEQ multiplex PCR; TCRdb's copy keeps in-frame clones and lacks some. This sample's table reports about 35,000 clones. The sample was blood buffy coat. Every receptor here comes from a woman aged 18-70 years with a cervical HPV16 infection that either progressed to CIN3+ or cleared (not recorded which).

Points on this clone: The read terminates 3 residues ahead of where the CDR3 ends, so the germline J gene completes it. J is TRBJ2-5 and V is TRBV7-2, with 8 bases identical to TRBD1. The CDR3 runs to 15 residues. CDR1 is SGHTA and CDR2 is FQGNSA in the germline V gene. Trimming cost V 6 bases and J 6 bases; bases outside gene matches: 12. The covered CDR3 bases are TGTGCCAGCAGTCTCGTACTCGGACAGGGCCAGACC. Residues: CASSLVLGQGQT. The CDR3, in full, reads CASSLVLGQGQTQYF. Complete variable domain (other parts from reference TRBV7-2 and TRBJ2-5): GAGVSQSPSNKVTEKGKDVELRCDPISGHTALYWYRQSLGQGLEFLIYFQGNSAPDKSGLPSDRFSAERTGGSVSTLTIQRTQQEDSAVYLCASSLVLGQGQTQYFGPGTRLLVL.

A remark on this clone: The read halts 3 residues ahead of the CDR3 end, with the missing end drawn from the germline J gene. The chain carries TRBV29-1 and TRBJ2-1; 7 bases are shared with TRBD1. This CDR3 has 12 amino acids. The V segment lost 8 bases and the J segment 9 bases; nucleotides outside the gene matches: 10. Germline CDR1 is SQVTM and CDR2 is ANQGSEA. The CDR3 sequence is CSLQTGISEQFF. The sequenced CDR3 bases are TGCAGCTTGCAGACAGGGATTTCTGAG.

Comments on this clone: The read ends 3 residues early relative to the CDR3; the germline J gene fills the gap. The chain links TRBV7-8 to TRBJ2-4, with TRBD1 matching over 10 bases. V trimming: 6 bases; J trimming: 3 bases; junction bases outside the gene matches: 11. The CDR3 contains 17 residues. Germline V gene data show CDR1 as SGHVS and CDR2 as FQNEAQ. This CDR3 is CASRRSSRDRGKNIQYF. The sequenced CDR3 bases are TGTGCCAGCAGAAGATCATCCCGGGACAGGGGCAAAAACATT.

On this clone itself: The CDR3 end lies 3 residues beyond the end of the read and is filled in from the germline J gene. This chain links TRBV6-2 or TRBV6-3 with TRBJ2-5; D perhaps matches TRBD2 (5 bases). The germline V and J ends were trimmed by 2 bases and 7 bases, with 8 bases remaining between them. Germline V CDR1 and CDR2: MNHEY, SVGEGT. This CDR3 region has 12 residues. The DNA read from the CDR3 is TGTGCCAGCAGTTACCTCCGGGGGACC. It is translated as CASSYLRGT. The whole CDR3 protein reads CASSYLRGTQYF.

On this clone: From the germline J gene comes the end of the CDR3, since the read stops 3 residues before it. The J gene is TRBJ2-7, the V gene TRBV18, with 9 bases aligning to TRBD2. The germline CDR1 and CDR2 sequences are KGHSH and LQKENI. There are 14 residues in the CDR3. The V and J ends lost 5 bases and 3 bases, in that order; junction bases with no gene match: 5. The CDR3 DNA, read in part, is TGTGCCAGCTCATCGGGACTAGCCGGCTACGAG. It yields the protein CASSSGLAGYE. The whole CDR3 sequence is CASSSGLAGYEQYF.

In the case of this clone: The CDR3 end lies 3 residues beyond the end of the read and is filled in from the germline J gene. The V gene is TRBV19, the J gene TRBJ2-3; the D gene is possibly TRBD1 (6 bases). The CDR3 has 13 amino acids. Germline values: CDR1 LNHDA, CDR2 SQIVND (reference sequence). The DNA read from the CDR3 is TGTGCCAGTAGTCAGGGGCTAGATCAGCCG. It codes for CASSQGLDQP. The whole CDR3 reads CASSQGLDQPQYF.

Notes on this clone: The read comes to an end 3 residues before the CDR3 does, leaving the germline J gene to fill in the end. The chain carries TRBV5-4 and TRBJ1-6, with D possibly matching TRBD1 (6 bases). V dropped 4 bases and J dropped 10 bases, with 18 bases sitting between them. From germline, CDR1 is SGHNT and CDR2 YYREEE (reference sequence). This CDR3 comprises 15 residues. CDR3 DNA (partial): TGTGCCAGCAGCCGGGAGGACAGAGTCACCTCACCC. As protein: CASSREDRVTSP. The complete CDR3 sequence is CASSREDRVTSPLHF. Supplemented by reference TRBV5-4 and TRBJ1-6, the full variable domain reads ETGVTQSPTHLIKTRGQQVTLRCSSQSGHNTVSWYQQALGQGPQFIFQYYREEENGRGNFPPRFSGLQFPNYSSELNVNALELDDSALYLCASSREDRVTSPLHFGNGTRLTVT.

In regard to this clone: The CDR3 is cut off 3 residues early in the read; its end comes from the germline J gene. This rearrangement joins TRBV2 to TRBJ2-7, with TRBD1 as a possible D gene (6 bases). Trimming removed 4 bases from V and 6 bases from J, with 13 bases in between. The CDR3 consists of 13 residues. CDR1 and CDR2 from the germline V gene are SNHLY and FYNNEI. The part of the CDR3 DNA that was read is TGTGCCAGCAGTGTGACAGGATCCGGCGAG. Translated, it gives CASSVTGSGE. In full, the CDR3 reads CASSVTGSGEQYF. Complete variable domain (other parts from reference TRBV2 and TRBJ2-7): EPEVTQTPSHQVTQMGQEVILRCVPISNHLYFYWYRQILGQKVEFLVSFYNNEISEKSEIFDDQFSVERPDGSNFTLKIRSTKLEDSAMYFCASSVTGSGEQYFGPGTRLTVT.

In regard to this clone: The CDR3 goes on 3 residues after the read ends, and that part is filled in from the germline J gene. This chain uses TRBV2 with TRBJ2-7; TRBD1 matches at 12 bases. J lost 5 bases, V lost 6 bases, and 5 bases had no gene match. This CDR3 contains 14 residues. Germline assignment: CDR1 SNHLY and CDR2 FYNNEI. The part of the CDR3 DNA that was read is TGTGCCAGCAGGGGGGACAGGGGGCAGGACGAG. It codes for CASRGDRGQDE. The CDR3 reads in full as CASRGDRGQDEQYF.

With respect to this clone: The CDR3 end lies 3 residues beyond the end of the read and is filled in from the germline J gene. V and J are TRBV6-2 or TRBV6-3 and TRBJ1-5; the match to TRBD1 covers 7 bases. This CDR3 is built from 16 residues. The V gene's germline CDR1 is MNHEY and CDR2 SVGEGT. The trim removed 0 bases at V and 2 bases at J, leaving 4 bases unmatched. The part of the CDR3 DNA that was read is TGTGCCAGCAGTTACTCGACAGGGAAGGGCAATCAGCCC. It encodes CASSYSTGKGNQP. The full CDR3 sequence reads CASSYSTGKGNQPQHF.

About this clone itself: The CDR3 is cut off 3 residues early in the read; its end comes from the germline J gene. The same CDR3 also results from other DNA sequences found in this sample. The J gene is TRBJ1-3, the V gene TRBV7-9; 11 bases are a match to TRBD1. Germline V gives CDR1 SEHNR, CDR2 FQNEAQ (reference sequence). The CDR3 is 15 amino acids. CDR3 sequence: CASSLPHIGTGGIYF. The part of the CDR3 DNA that was read is TGTGCCAGCAGCTTACCTCATATTGGGACAGGGGGG.

For this clone: From the germline J gene comes the end of the CDR3, since the read stops 3 residues before it. The chain uses TRBV5-4 and TRBJ2-3; D not resolved. This CDR3 has 15 amino acids. V lost 0 bases, J lost 1 base, and 9 bases lay in between. Germline CDR1 is SGHNT and CDR2 is YYREEE (reference sequence). The CDR3 is CASSLASVGTDTQYF. Partial CDR3 DNA: TGTGCCAGCAGCTTGGCAAGCGTAGGCACAGATACG.

To note about this clone: The sequenced fragment ends 3 residues before the CDR3 boundary, so the rest is inferred from the germline J gene. The chain uses TRBV2 and TRBJ2-1, with TRBD2 as a possible D gene (5 bases). The CDR3 covers 15 residues. Germline V CDR1 and CDR2: SNHLY, FYNNEI. The V gene lost 5 bases and the J gene lost 2 bases, with 13 bases spanning the gap. The CDR3 bases that were read are TGTGCCAGCAGTCCCCAACGGCGGGCCTACAATGAG. This codes for CASSPQRRAYNE. The full CDR3 is CASSPQRRAYNEQFF.

To note about this clone: The read ends 3 residues early relative to the CDR3; the germline J gene fills the gap. The chain links TRBV5-1 to TRBJ1-4, with TRBD1 identical over 7 bases. V gave up 4 bases and J gave up 4 bases; unmatched junction bases: 4. CDR1 is SGHRS and CDR2 is YFSETQ in the germline V gene. CDR3 length: 14 residues. The CDR3 sequence: CASSRDSGNEKLFF. CDR3 DNA, as far as it was read: TGCGCCAGCAGCCGGGACAGCGGTAATGAAAAA.

About this clone itself: The CDR3 end falls 3 residues outside the read, so it is completed with the germline J gene. The chain recombines TRBV5-1 with TRBJ1-2; D might be TRBD1 (5 bases). The CDR3 loop spans 16 amino acids. Trimming pared 10 bases from V and 0 bases from J, leaving 22 bases between. Germline assignment: CDR1 SGHRS and CDR2 YFSETQ. CDR3: CAAKRTSGNPNYGYTF. The CDR3 DNA, read in part, is TGCGCCGCCAAGAGAACTTCAGGGAATCCTAACTATGGC.

Details on this clone: The read terminates 3 residues before the CDR3 end, so the remaining end is supplied by the germline J gene. V and J are TRBV19 and TRBJ2-2; tentatively, D is TRBD1 (6 bases). The CDR3 is made up of 14 amino acids. Germline V lookup: CDR1 LNHDA, CDR2 SQIVND (reference sequence). The CDR3 bases that were read are TGTGCCAGTAGTGTCAGGGGTGGTTACGAAAAG. Translation: CASSVRGGYEK. The full CDR3 protein reads CASSVRGGYEKLFF. Full variable domain (remainder filled in from reference TRBV19 and TRBJ2-2): DGGITQSPKYLFRKEGQNVTLSCEQNLNHDAMYWYRQDPGQGLRLIYYSQIVNDFQKGDIAEGYSVSREKKESFPLTVTSAQKNPTAFYLCASSVRGGYEKLFFGEGSRLTVL.

With respect to this clone: From the germline J gene comes the end of the CDR3, since the read stops 3 residues before it. This chain links TRBV5-6 with TRBJ2-5, with D perhaps TRBD1 (6 bases). Deletions cut 4 bases from V and 4 bases from J, with 14 bases between. Germline CDR1 reads SGHDT; CDR2 reads YYEEEE. The CDR3 is made up of 14 amino acids. The covered CDR3 bases are TGTGCCAGCAGCGGGGCAGGGGTGCGAGAGACC. Translating gives CASSGAGVRET. The complete CDR3 sequence is CASSGAGVRETQYF.